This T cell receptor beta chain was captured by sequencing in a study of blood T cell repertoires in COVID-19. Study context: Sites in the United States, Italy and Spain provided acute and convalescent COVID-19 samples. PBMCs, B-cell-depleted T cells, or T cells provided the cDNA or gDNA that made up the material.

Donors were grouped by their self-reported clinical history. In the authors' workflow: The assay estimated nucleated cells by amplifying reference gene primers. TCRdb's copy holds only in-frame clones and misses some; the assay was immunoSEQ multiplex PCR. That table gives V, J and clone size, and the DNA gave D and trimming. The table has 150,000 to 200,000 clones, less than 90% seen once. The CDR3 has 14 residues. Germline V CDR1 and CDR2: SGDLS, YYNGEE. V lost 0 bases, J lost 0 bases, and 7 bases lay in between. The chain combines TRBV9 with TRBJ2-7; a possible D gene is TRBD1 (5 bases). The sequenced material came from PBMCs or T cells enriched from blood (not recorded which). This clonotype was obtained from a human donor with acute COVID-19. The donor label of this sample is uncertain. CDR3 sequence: CASSVVGHSYEQYF. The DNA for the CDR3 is TGTGCCAGCAGCGTAGTGGGGCACTCCTACGAGCAGTACTTC.